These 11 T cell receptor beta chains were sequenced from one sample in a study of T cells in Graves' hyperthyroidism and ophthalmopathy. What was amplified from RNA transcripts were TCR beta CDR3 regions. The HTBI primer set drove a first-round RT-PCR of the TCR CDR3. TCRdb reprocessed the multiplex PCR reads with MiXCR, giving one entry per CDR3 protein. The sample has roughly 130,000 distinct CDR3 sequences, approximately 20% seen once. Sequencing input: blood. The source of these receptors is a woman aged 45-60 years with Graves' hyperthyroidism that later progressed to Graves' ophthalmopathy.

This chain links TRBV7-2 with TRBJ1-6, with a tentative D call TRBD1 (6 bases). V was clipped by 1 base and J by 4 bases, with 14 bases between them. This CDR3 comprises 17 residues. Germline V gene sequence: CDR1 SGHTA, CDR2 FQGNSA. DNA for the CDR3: TGTGCCAGCAGCTTAGAGCCGGGGACACCTTATAATTCACCCCTCCACTTT. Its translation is CASSLEPGTPYNSPLHF. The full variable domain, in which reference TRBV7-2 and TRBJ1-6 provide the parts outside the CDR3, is GAGVSQSPSNKVTEKGKDVELRCDPISGHTALYWYRQSLGQGLEFLIYFQGNSAPDKSGLPSDRFSAERTGGSVSTLTIQRTQQEDSAVYLCASSLEPGTPYNSPLHFGNGTRLTVT.

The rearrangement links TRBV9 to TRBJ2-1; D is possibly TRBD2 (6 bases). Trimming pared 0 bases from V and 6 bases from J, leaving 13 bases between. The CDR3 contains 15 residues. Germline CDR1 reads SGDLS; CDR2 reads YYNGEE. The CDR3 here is CASSVGAGLTNEQFF. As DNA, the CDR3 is TGTGCCAGCAGCGTAGGTGCGGGACTCACCAATGAGCAGTTCTTC.

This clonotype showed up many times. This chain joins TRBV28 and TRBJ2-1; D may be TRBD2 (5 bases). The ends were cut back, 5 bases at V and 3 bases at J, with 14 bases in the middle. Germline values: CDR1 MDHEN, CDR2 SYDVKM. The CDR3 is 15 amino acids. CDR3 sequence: CASSLALDFYNEQFF. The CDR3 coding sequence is TGTGCCAGCAGTCTAGCTTTGGATTTCTACAATGAGCAGTTCTTC.

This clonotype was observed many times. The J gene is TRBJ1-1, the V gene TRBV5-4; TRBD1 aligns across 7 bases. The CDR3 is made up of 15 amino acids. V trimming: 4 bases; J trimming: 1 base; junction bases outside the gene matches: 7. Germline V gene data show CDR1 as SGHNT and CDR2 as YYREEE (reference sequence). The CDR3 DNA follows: TGTGCCAGCAGCCAGGACAGGACCCCGAACACTGAAGCTTTCTTT. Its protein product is CASSQDRTPNTEAFF.

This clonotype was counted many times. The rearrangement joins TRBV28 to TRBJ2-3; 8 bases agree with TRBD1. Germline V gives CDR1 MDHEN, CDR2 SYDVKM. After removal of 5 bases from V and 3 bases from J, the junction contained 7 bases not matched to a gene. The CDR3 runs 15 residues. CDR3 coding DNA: TGTGCCAGCAGTCCGAGACAGGGGAGGACAGATACGCAGTATTTT. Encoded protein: CASSPRQGRTDTQYF.

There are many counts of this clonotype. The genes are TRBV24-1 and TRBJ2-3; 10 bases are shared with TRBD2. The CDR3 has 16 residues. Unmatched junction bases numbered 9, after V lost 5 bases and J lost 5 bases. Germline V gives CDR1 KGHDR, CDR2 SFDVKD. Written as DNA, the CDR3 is TGTGCCACCAGTGGCGGACTAGCGGCCCTTCAAGATACGCAGTATTTT. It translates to CATSGGLAALQDTQYF.

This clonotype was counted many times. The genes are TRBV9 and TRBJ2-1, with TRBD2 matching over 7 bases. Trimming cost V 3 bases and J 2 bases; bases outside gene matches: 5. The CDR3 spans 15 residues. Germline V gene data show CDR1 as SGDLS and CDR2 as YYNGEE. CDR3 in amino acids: CASSAGLGTYNEQFF. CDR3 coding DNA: TGTGCCAGCAGCGCAGGACTAGGCACCTACAATGAGCAGTTCTTC.

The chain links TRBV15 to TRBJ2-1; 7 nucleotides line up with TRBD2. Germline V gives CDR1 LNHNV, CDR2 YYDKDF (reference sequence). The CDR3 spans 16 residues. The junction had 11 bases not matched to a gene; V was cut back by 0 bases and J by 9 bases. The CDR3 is CATSRDPGGSFSEQFF. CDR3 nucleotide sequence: TGTGCCACCAGCAGAGATCCTGGCGGGAGTTTTAGTGAGCAGTTCTTC.

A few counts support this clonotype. In DNA form, the CDR3 reads TGTGCCAGCAGTCCGGGACAGGGGGTCTTCTACGAGCAGTACTTC. Its protein is CASSPGQGVFYEQYF. The chain couples TRBV28 to TRBJ2-7; 11 bases align to TRBD1. CDR1 MDHEN and CDR2 SYDVKM come from the germline V gene. The CDR3 is 15 residues long. Trimming cost V 5 bases and J 3 bases; bases outside gene matches: 6.

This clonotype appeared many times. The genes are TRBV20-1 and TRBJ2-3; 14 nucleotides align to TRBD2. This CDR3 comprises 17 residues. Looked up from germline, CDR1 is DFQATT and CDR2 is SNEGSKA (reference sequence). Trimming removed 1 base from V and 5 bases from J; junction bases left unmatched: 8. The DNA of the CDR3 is TGCAGTGCTAGAGTATCAAGACTAGCGGGAGGGGTAGATACGCAGTATTTT. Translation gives CSARVSRLAGGVDTQYF.

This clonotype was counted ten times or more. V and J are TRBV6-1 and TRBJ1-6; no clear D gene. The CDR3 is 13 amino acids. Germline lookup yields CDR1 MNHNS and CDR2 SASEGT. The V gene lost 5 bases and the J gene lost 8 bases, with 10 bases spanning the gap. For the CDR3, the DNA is TGTGCCAGCAGTAGAAGGGAAGATTCACCCCTCCACTTT. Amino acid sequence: CASSRREDSPLHF.